The rows below give T cell receptor beta chains drawn from one sample of a study of T cells in Graves' hyperthyroidism and ophthalmopathy. TCRdb re-called the multiplex PCR reads with MiXCR, one entry per CDR3 protein. The data show 550,000 to 700,000 distinct CDR3 sequences, around 15% seen once. The sample was blood. The receptors derive from a woman in her 40s with Graves' ophthalmopathy. Both conserved end residues are part of each CDR3. Each record gives: clone size, J gene, V gene, D gene, CDR3 DNA, CDR3 protein. D genes are given only for firm matches. Size is stated for part of the rows, as once, few or many counts, or as a class when the clone is expanded.

>few|TRBJ1-5|TRBV20-1|TRBD1
TGCAGTGCCCAGGGACAGGGCGCGTCGAGCAATCAGCCCCAGCATTTT
CSAQGQGASSNQPQHF
>many|TRBJ1-2|TRBV30|TRBD1
TGTGCCTGGAGCGAGGGGACAGGGGGATACTATGGCTACACCTTC
CAWSEGTGGYYGYTF
>few|TRBJ2-2|TRBV27|.
TGTGCCAGCCAATGGGGTTTGGCCACCGGGGAGCTGTTTTTT
CASQWGLATGELFF
>many|TRBJ1-2|TRBV4-1|.
TGCGCCAGCAGCCAAGAATGGCGGGGAGGCTATGGCTACACCTTC
CASSQEWRGGYGYTF
>many|TRBJ1-2|TRBV6-5|TRBD1
TGTGCCAGCAGTTACGGGACAGGAGGAACCGGCTACACCTTC
CASSYGTGGTGYTF
>.|TRBJ1-2|TRBV5-8|.
TGTGCCAGCAGGAGGGAGGGGCGGACCTATGGCTACACCTTC
CASRREGRTYGYTF
>many|TRBJ2-5|TRBV20-1|.
TGCAGTGCTCTTCCCAACGGGGAGACCCAGTACTTC
CSALPNGETQYF
>.|TRBJ1-2|TRBV20-1|TRBD1
TGCAGTGCTAGTTTGGGACAGGGGGCCCCTAACTATGGCTACACCTTC
CSASLGQGAPNYGYTF
>many|TRBJ2-2|TRBV5-1|.
TGCGCCAGCAGCTTGCCTCTGGAAGTAAACACCGGGGAGCTGTTTTTT
CASSLPLEVNTGELFF
>many|TRBJ1-1|TRBV12-3/TRBV12-4|.
TGTGCCAGCAGTTTTCAAGAAACCCGGGCGATGAACACTGAAGCTTTCTTT
CASSFQETRAMNTEAFF
>many|TRBJ1-5|TRBV7-3|.
TGTGCCAGCTTTAGGGTTACTAGCAATCAGCCCCAGCATTTT
CASFRVTSNQPQHF
>many|TRBJ1-3|TRBV12-3/TRBV12-4|.
TGTGCCAGCAGTTCCACGCTTGGGGCACCTGGAAGCACCATATATTTT
CASSSTLGAPGSTIYF
>.|TRBJ2-5|TRBV28|.
TGTGCCAGCACACCCAAGTACCAAGAGACCCAGTACTTC
CASTPKYQETQYF
>many|TRBJ1-2|TRBV6-5|.
TGTGCCAGCAGTTACTCGGACAACTATGGCTACACCTTC
CASSYSDNYGYTF
>.|TRBJ1-1|TRBV5-4|.
TGTGCCAGCAGCTTGGCCGGGGGCGAGACTGAAGCTTTCTTT
CASSLAGGETEAFF
>many|TRBJ1-6|TRBV6-1|.
TGTGCCAGCAGTGAATCTCGCACGAATTCACCCCTCCACTTT
CASSESRTNSPLHF
>many|TRBJ2-4|TRBV30|.
TGTGCCTGGAGTGTACTTGGGCGAGGCACGGCCAAAAACATTCAGTACTTC
CAWSVLGRGTAKNIQYF
>few|TRBJ2-7|TRBV20-1|.
TGCAGTGCTGTACGCCGGTGGGGGAGGTACGAGCAGTACTTC
CSAVRRWGRYEQYF